The present T cell receptor beta chain was sequenced within a study of CD8 T cells in ankylosing spondylitis. Whole-study findings and limits: Apparently characteristic of ankylosing spondylitis blood was a TCR beta motif (about 8 highly homologous variants).

CDR3 length equals 16 residues. Germline trimming cut 3 bases from V and 5 bases from J; bases unmatched to any gene: 11. Germline V CDR1 and CDR2: SGHRS, YFSETQ. This clonotype has a handful of counts. What it recognizes is unknown. TCRdb analysed the 5' RACE reads with MiXCR anew, one entry per CDR3 protein. This table has about 450,000 distinct CDR3 sequences, 25% to 30% appearing once. The sequencing sample was made of blood, either unsorted or a sorted T cell fraction (not recorded which). This TCR derives from a male donor with ankylosing spondylitis. The chain is built from TRBV5-1 and TRBJ2-1; 7 bases map to TRBD1. DNA of the CDR3: TGCGCCAGCAGCTCCTCTCTCGGGACAGATCACAATGAGCAGTTCTTC. This gives the protein CASSSSLGTDHNEQFF. Looking up the rest from reference TRBV5-1 and TRBJ2-1 gives the full variable domain: KAGVTQTPRYLIKTRGQQVTLSCSPISGHRSVSWYQQTPGQGLQFLFEYFSETQRNKGNFPGRFSGRQFSNSRSEMNVSTLELGDSALYLCASSSSLGTDHNEQFFGPGTRLTVL.